A single sample is the source of the 17 T cell receptor beta chains below, sequenced in a study of vaccination effects on CD4 cells after COVID-19. Their target antigens are unknown. Viral peptide pools were used in the ViraFEST assay to expand antigen-specific CD4+ T cells, and sequencing came afterward. Cultured cells yielded isolated CD4+ T cells after 10 days. Of the BNT162b2 and mRNA-1273 vaccines, participants received two doses of one or the other. Repertoires were generated with immunoSEQ multiplex PCR, while TCRdb's copy carries only in-frame clones and drops some. The table lists tens of thousands of clones, roughly 74% of them singletons. The sample consisted of CD4+ T cells from PBMCs cultured with HCoV-NL63 spike peptides, taken after COVID-19 vaccination. The receptors here all came from a human donor who received a COVID-19 vaccine.

The chain recombines TRBV14 with TRBJ1-1; no definite D call. The CDR3 has 13 amino acids. Germline assignment: CDR1 SGHDN and CDR2 FVKESK. Trimming took off 2 bases at V and 12 bases at J, with 16 bases between the two ends. DNA of the CDR3: TGTGCCAGCAGCCAAACGGAGATGTCCGTTACTTTCTTT. It specifies CASSQTEMSVTFF. The whole variable domain, remainder taken from reference TRBV14 and TRBJ1-1, is EAGVTQFPSHSVIEKGQTVTLRCDPISGHDNLYWYRRVMGKEIKFLLHFVKESKQDESGMPNNRFLAERTGGTYSTLKVQPAELEDSGVYFCASSQTEMSVTFFGQGTRLTVV.

The genes are TRBV4-1 and TRBJ2-7, with TRBD2 identical over 12 bases. CDR3 length: 16 residues. The germline V gene encodes CDR1 MGHRA and CDR2 YSYEKL. V lost 5 bases and J lost 4; bases outside the gene matches: 9. The CDR3 loop reads CASSEPWTSGEYEQYF. DNA for the CDR3: TGCGCCAGCAGCGAACCTTGGACTAGCGGGGAGTACGAGCAGTACTTC.

CDR3 nucleotides: TGTGCCAGCAGTGTTTCACAGGGGGGCTATGGCTACACCTTC. Its protein is CASSVSQGGYGYTF. The V gene is TRBV2, the J gene TRBJ1-2, with 8 bases aligning to TRBD1. Germline V gives CDR1 SNHLY, CDR2 FYNNEI. V lost 4 bases to trimming and J lost 4 bases; unmatched junction nucleotides: 5. CDR3 length equals 14 residues.

This chain connects TRBV4-1 to TRBJ2-5, with 8 bases identical to TRBD2. CDR3 length equals 16 residues. Per the germline V gene, CDR1 is MGHRA and CDR2 is YSYEKL. Germline trimming cut 0 bases from V and 4 bases from J; bases unmatched to any gene: 7. Here the CDR3 DNA reads TGCGCCAGCAGCCAAGAAGGAAGGCGGGAGGCAGAGACCCAGTACTTC. Protein product: CASSQEGRREAETQYF.

The chain links TRBV6-5 to TRBJ1-4; D ambiguous. This CDR3 has 15 amino acids. Per the germline V gene, CDR1 is MNHEY and CDR2 is SVGAGI. Trimming took off 1 base at V and 1 base at J, with 7 bases between the two ends. Here the CDR3 DNA reads TGTGCCAGCAGTTACTGGGCAGTAACTAATGAAAAACTGTTTTTT. Translation gives CASSYWAVTNEKLFF.

Here the CDR3 reads CASSGEGRPVRYNEQFF. For the CDR3, the DNA is TGTGCCAGCAGCGGGGAGGGAAGACCTGTCCGCTACAATGAGCAGTTCTTC. The chain uses TRBV5-5 and TRBJ2-1, with TRBD2 matching over 7 bases. This CDR3 has 17 residues. The junction had 13 bases not matched to a gene; V was cut back by 4 bases and J by 3 bases. CDR1 and CDR2 from the germline V gene are SGHKS and YYEKEE (reference sequence).

The rearrangement uses TRBV21-1 and TRBJ1-5; TRBD1, as called in the table, went unchecked against the DNA. TRBV21-1 is labeled a pseudogene. The CDR3 covers 18 residues. The CDR3 DNA follows: TGTGCCAGCAGCACCCCGGGGACAGTTTACCATAGCAATCAGCCCCAGCATTTT. Amino acids: CASSTPGTVYHSNQPQHF.

The chain uses TRBV5-1 and TRBJ2-3, with 7 nucleotides matching TRBD2. V dropped 4 bases and J dropped 0; count of bases not matched to a gene: 8. Per germline, CDR1 SGHRS and CDR2 YFSETQ. This CDR3 is 16 amino acids long. CDR3 amino acids: CASSGGTNPSTDTQYF. DNA for the CDR3: TGCGCCAGCAGCGGGGGGACTAACCCTAGCACAGATACGCAGTATTTT. Supplemented by reference TRBV5-1 and TRBJ2-3, the full variable domain reads KAGVTQTPRYLIKTRGQQVTLSCSPISGHRSVSWYQQTPGQGLQFLFEYFSETQRNKGNFPGRFSGRQFSNSRSEMNVSTLELGDSALYLCASSGGTNPSTDTQYFGPGTRLTVL.

The rearrangement uses TRBV4-1 and TRBJ1-2, with D possibly TRBD1 on 5 matching bases. The germline V gene has CDR1 MGHRA and CDR2 YSYEKL. The CDR3 sequence is 12 residues long. V lost 7 bases, J lost 7 bases, and 13 bases lay in between. The CDR3: CASTRGGAGYTF. The CDR3 nucleotides are TGCGCCAGCACCCGCGGCGGGGCTGGCTACACCTTC.

CDR3 protein: CASRNGLAVNEQFF. Written as DNA, the CDR3 is TGTGCCAGCAGGAACGGACTAGCAGTGAATGAGCAGTTCTTC. V is TRBV2 and J is TRBJ2-1; 8 positions match TRBD2. V shed 6 bases and J 7 bases; nucleotides not matched to a gene: 8. CDR3 length: 14 residues. The germline gives CDR1 SNHLY, CDR2 FYNNEI.

Only a few counts were recorded for this clone. The chain joins TRBV12-3 or TRBV12-4 to TRBJ1-5; D is unclear. This CDR3 has 13 amino acids. Trimming pared 5 bases from V and 9 bases from J, leaving 14 bases between. CDR3 DNA: TGTGCCAGCAGTCCCGGAGGGAACAGGCCCCAGCATTTT. It yields the protein CASSPGGNRPQHF.

The V call is TRBV6-5, the J call TRBJ1-1; D is possibly TRBD1 (6 bases). The germline V gene has CDR1 MNHEY and CDR2 SVGAGI. This CDR3 spans 15 amino acids. Deletions cut 8 bases from V and 5 bases from J, with 21 bases between. CDR3 residues: CASSLGGPVETEAFF. CDR3 nucleotide sequence: TGTGCCAGCTCCTTGGGGGGGCCAGTAGAAACTGAAGCTTTCTTT.

The V call is TRBV4-1, the J call TRBJ2-7, with 8 bases fitting TRBD1. CDR1 is MGHRA and CDR2 is YSYEKL in the germline V gene. The CDR3 covers 16 residues. V gave up 0 bases and J gave up 3 bases; unmatched junction bases: 7. Here the CDR3 reads CASSQDITGGLYEQYF. The CDR3 nucleotides read TGCGCCAGCAGCCAAGATATCACAGGGGGTCTCTACGAGCAGTACTTC.

The sample holds one count of this clone. J is TRBJ1-1 and V is TRBV7-9, with 9 bases aligning to TRBD1. The V and J ends lost 4 bases and 7 bases, in that order; junction bases with no gene match: 7. Per germline, CDR1 SEHNR and CDR2 FQNEAQ (reference sequence). The CDR3 contains 14 residues. CDR3 sequence: CASSSNRGQVEAFF. Written as DNA, the CDR3 is TGTGCCAGCAGCTCGAACAGGGGGCAGGTTGAAGCTTTCTTT. The full variable domain, rest sourced from reference TRBV7-9 and TRBJ1-1, is DTGVSQNPRHKITKRGQNVTFRCDPISEHNRLYWYRQTLGQGPEFLTYFQNEAQLEKSRLLSDRFSAERPKGSFSTLEIQRTEQGDSAMYLCASSSNRGQVEAFFGQGTRLTVV.

This clone has just one count. This chain uses TRBV5-1 with TRBJ2-7; TRBD2 matches 8 bases. Trimming removed 4 bases from V and 1 base from J; junction bases left unmatched: 10. Germline assignment: CDR1 SGHRS and CDR2 YFSETQ. CDR3 length: 16 amino acids. The CDR3, as DNA: TGCGCCAGCAGCCTGGGGGTAGCGGGGACGTCCTACGAGCAGTACTTC. This translates into CASSLGVAGTSYEQYF.

The CDR3 region is CASAQQGQVGSPLHF. CDR3 DNA sequence: TGTGCCAGCGCCCAGCAGGGGCAAGTTGGATCACCCCTCCACTTT. The J gene is TRBJ1-6, the V gene TRBV7-9, with D possibly being TRBD1 (6 bases). Germline CDR1 and CDR2: SEHNR and FQNEAQ (reference sequence). V was shortened by 8 bases and J by 10 bases, with 21 bases between the two germline ends. The CDR3 consists of 15 residues.

The gene calls are TRBV2 and TRBJ2-5; D is unresolved. Trimming stripped 7 bases from V and 4 bases from J, with 16 bases between. Germline V CDR1 and CDR2: SNHLY, FYNNEI. The CDR3 runs to 14 residues. This chain's CDR3 is CASTTLDLGETQYF. The CDR3 DNA follows: TGTGCCAGCACTACGCTGGACCTCGGAGAGACCCAGTACTTC.